These T cell receptor beta chains were read from a single sample in a study of beta chain features in type 1 diabetes. Produced via immunoSEQ multiplex PCR; TCRdb's table is partial and in-frame only. The sample shows roughly 250,000 clones, around 21% of them seen only once. The sequenced material came from naive CD4+ T cells from blood. The receptors were sampled from a woman aged 40 to 50 with type 1 diabetes. Both conserved end residues are part of each CDR3. D genes are given only for firm matches. Size is omitted from some rows. Given values are once, few, many or a class for expanded clones.

J gene	clone size	V gene	D gene	CDR3 DNA	CDR3 protein
TRBJ2-2	NA	TRBV6-5	NA	TGTGCCAGCAGTTACCTAGTTACCGGGGAGCTGTTTTTT	CASSYLVTGELFF
TRBJ1-5	NA	TRBV19	NA	TGTGCCAGTAGTTTTGGGAGGGATAAGCCCCAGCATTTT	CASSFGRDKPQHF
TRBJ2-1	few	TRBV9	NA	TGTGCCAGCAGCGTAGGAGGCCTCTCCTACAATGAGCAGTTCTTC	CASSVGGLSYNEQFF
TRBJ1-1	once	TRBV4-2	NA	TGTGCCAGCAGCCAAAGGGCAGGGAATGACAGGGCTTTCTTT	CASSQRAGNDRAFF
TRBJ2-1	NA	TRBV28	NA	TGTGCCATCAGGGGGGGACACAATGAGCAGTTCTTC	CAIRGGHNEQFF
TRBJ2-1	NA	TRBV11-3	TRBD1	TGTGCCAGCAGCTTAGGGACAGGGGTGCAGTTCTTC	CASSLGTGVQFF
TRBJ2-2	few	TRBV27	NA	TGTGCCAGCAGTTTGGCAGTCCTCCCGAACACCGGGGAGCTGTTTTTT	CASSLAVLPNTGELFF
TRBJ1-2	NA	TRBV19	TRBD1	TGTGCCAGTAGTCCGGACAGGGAGTCCCACTATGGCTACACCTTC	CASSPDRESHYGYTF
TRBJ2-5	NA	TRBV27	TRBD2	TGTGCCAGCAGTCAAACTAGCGGGAAGGAGACCCAGTACTTC	CASSQTSGKETQYF
TRBJ1-1	NA	TRBV5-1	NA	TGCGCCAGCAGCTTGGCCCTAGGGAACACTGAAGCTTTCTTT	CASSLALGNTEAFF
TRBJ1-2	NA	TRBV2	NA	TGTGCCAGCGCAACAGAGGGAACCCTGGCCAACTATGGCTACACCTTC	CASATEGTLANYGYTF
TRBJ1-5	NA	TRBV28	TRBD1	TGTGCCAGCAGTCAGGACAGGGTGCAGCCCCAGCATTTT	CASSQDRVQPQHF
TRBJ1-1	few	TRBV5-4	NA	TGTGCCAGCAGCTTGGCGCCGCAGGGGTGGACTGAAGCTTTCTTT	CASSLAPQGWTEAFF
TRBJ1-5	NA	TRBV2	NA	TGTGCCAGCAGGCCGGACAGCTTCAATCAGCCCCAGCATTTT	CASRPDSFNQPQHF
TRBJ2-2	NA	TRBV27	NA	TGTGCCAGCAGCCCCTCCACGGGTAAGGCGCCGAACACCGGGGAGCTGTTTTTT	CASSPSTGKAPNTGELFF
TRBJ1-2	NA	TRBV19	NA	TGTGCCAGTACCCCTATGGACGGGGACTATGGCTACACCTTC	CASTPMDGDYGYTF
TRBJ2-7	few	TRBV29-1	TRBD1	TGCAGCGAGGGGGACAGGTACCTCTCCTACGAGCAGTACTTC	CSEGDRYLSYEQYF
TRBJ1-2	NA	TRBV9	NA	TGTGCCAGCAGCGTAGAACAGCCGGCCGCCTATGGCTACACCTTC	CASSVEQPAAYGYTF
TRBJ2-7	NA	TRBV27	TRBD2	TGTGCCAGCAGTTTGAGCGGGAGCTTAGGCTCCTACGAGCAGTACTTC	CASSLSGSLGSYEQYF
TRBJ2-5	few	TRBV5-1	TRBD2	TGCGCCAGCACCCGGCCCGACTCTAGCGGGGAGACCCAGTACTTC	CASTRPDSSGETQYF
TRBJ2-7	NA	TRBV30	NA	TGTGCCTGGAGAAAAGGGGGTGCAGGCCCCTACGAGCAGTACTTC	CAWRKGGAGPYEQYF
TRBJ2-7	NA	TRBV7-9	TRBD2	TGTGCCAGCAGCTCCGGGACTAGCGGGACCAAGAGCAACTCCTACGAGCAGTACTTC	CASSSGTSGTKSNSYEQYF
TRBJ1-2	NA	TRBV28	NA	TGTGCCAGCAGCTCTTTTGTGGGGGGGATGGGGAACTATGGCTACACCTTC	CASSSFVGGMGNYGYTF
TRBJ1-2	few	TRBV15	NA	TGTGCCACCAGCAAACCCTTGACAGAAAACTATGGCTACACCTTC	CATSKPLTENYGYTF
TRBJ2-3	few	TRBV28	TRBD2	TGTGCCAGCAGTTTTAGACGGGGGGGGACAGATACGCAGTATTTT	CASSFRRGGTDTQYF
TRBJ1-1	NA	TRBV6-5	TRBD1	TGTGCCAGCAGCCTGCAACAGGGGACCGAAGCTTTCTTT	CASSLQQGTEAFF
TRBJ2-1	NA	TRBV9	NA	TGTGCCAGCAGCGTAGAGGTGGACAGTATCTCCTACAATGAGCAGTTCTTC	CASSVEVDSISYNEQFF
TRBJ2-7	NA	TRBV7-8	TRBD1	TGTGCCAGCAGCAGAGGGGGCCCACGGGAGCAGTACTTC	CASSRGGPREQYF
TRBJ2-7	once	TRBV20-1	TRBD2	TGCAGTGCTAGACTAGCGGGCGGGGTGTACTTC	CSARLAGGVYF
TRBJ2-5	few	TRBV4-3	TRBD2	TGCGCCAGCAGCCAAGATCCGGGAGGGCCCTCAGAGACCCAGTACTTC	CASSQDPGGPSETQYF
TRBJ1-2	few	TRBV9	TRBD1	TGTGCCAGCAGCGCTTGGGACAGCGGTGGCTACACCTTC	CASSAWDSGGYTF
TRBJ2-2	NA	TRBV29-1	TRBD2	TGCAGCGTTTATGAAGGGGGACTAGCGGGGCAATCGAACACCGGGGAGCTGTTTTTT	CSVYEGGLAGQSNTGELFF
TRBJ1-1	NA	TRBV4-3	TRBD1	TGCGCCAGCAGCCGCGGACAGGGGGTCGCCCATAGCACTGAAGCTTTCTTT	CASSRGQGVAHSTEAFF
TRBJ1-5	NA	TRBV29-1	TRBD1	TGCAGCGTTGATCAAGGGGGCGGTCAGCCCCAGCATTTT	CSVDQGGGQPQHF
TRBJ2-6	NA	TRBV5-1	TRBD1	TGCGCCAGCAGCTTACAACAGGGGGCCGGAGCTATCTCTGGGGCCAACGTCCTGACTTTC	CASSLQQGAGAISGANVLTF
TRBJ1-2	NA	TRBV29-1	TRBD1	TGCAGCGTTCGGGCGACAGGGGGTTATGGCTACACCTTC	CSVRATGGYGYTF
TRBJ2-3	NA	TRBV10-3	NA	TGTGCCATTTTTGGCCAACCAGGGTCGGATACGCAGTATTTT	CAIFGQPGSDTQYF
TRBJ2-5	NA	TRBV7-9	TRBD2	TGTGCCAGCAGCCCCGGACTAGCGGGACAAGAGACCCAGTACTTC	CASSPGLAGQETQYF
TRBJ2-7	NA	TRBV6-5	NA	TGTGCCAGCAGTTGGGCCGCCCAGGGGGGATCCGAGCAGTACTTC	CASSWAAQGGSEQYF
TRBJ2-7	few	TRBV7-2	TRBD2	TGTGCCAGCAGTTTCGGGCTAGCGGGAGGGCCCCGGTCCTACGAGCAGTACTTC	CASSFGLAGGPRSYEQYF
TRBJ2-5	NA	TRBV7-6	TRBD2	TGTGCCAGCAGCTTACTAGCGGGGCAAGAGACCCAGTACTTC	CASSLLAGQETQYF
TRBJ2-7	NA	TRBV27	NA	TGTGCCAGCAGTCCATCCTTGACAGCAGCCTACGAGCAGTACTTC	CASSPSLTAAYEQYF
TRBJ1-1	few	TRBV10-3	NA	TGTGCCAGCAAGAGGGAGAACACTGAAGCTTTCTTT	CASKRENTEAFF
TRBJ2-7	few	TRBV19	TRBD2	TGTGCCAGTAGTCCTAGCGGGACGACCTACGAGCAGTACTTC	CASSPSGTTYEQYF
TRBJ1-1	few	TRBV7-2	NA	TGTGCCAGCAGCCGTCGAGATTTCGGGGGAGGTACTGAAGCTTTCTTT	CASSRRDFGGGTEAFF
TRBJ1-2	few	TRBV19	TRBD1	TGTGCCAGTAGTACCGGACAGGGCTATGGCTACACCTTC	CASSTGQGYGYTF
TRBJ2-7	NA	TRBV7-2	NA	TGTGCCAGCAGCTCGGCCCCTGCGGGAATGGGCGAGCAGTACTTC	CASSSAPAGMGEQYF
TRBJ2-5	few	TRBV29-1	TRBD2	TGCAGCGTTGGGGGGACTAGCGGACCCCAAGAGACCCAGTACTTC	CSVGGTSGPQETQYF
TRBJ2-6	NA	TRBV29-1	TRBD1	TGCAGCGTACCGGGACAGGCTGGTGTCCTGACTTTC	CSVPGQAGVLTF
TRBJ1-1	few	TRBV15	NA	TGTGCCACCAGCAGAGGGGGGGGATACACTGAAGCTTTCTTT	CATSRGGGYTEAFF
TRBJ1-1	NA	TRBV13	NA	TGTGCCAGCAGCCCTCCACAGAACACTGAAGCTTTCTTT	CASSPPQNTEAFF
TRBJ2-3	NA	TRBV5-1	TRBD1	TGCGCCAGCAGCTTGGCAGGGACAGGGAGCACAGATACGCAGTATTTT	CASSLAGTGSTDTQYF